The 24 T cell receptor beta chains below come from one sample, sequenced in a study of cytomegalovirus exposure and HLA in healthy donors. In the PCR, 60 Vbeta and 13 Jbeta primers were used. Profiling relied on immunoSEQ multiplex PCR, and the TCRdb table lists in-frame clones only, not all of them. Of about 140,000 clones listed, roughly 80% are singletons. The sequenced sample consisted of PBMCs. The receptors come from a young man in good health and CMV-seronegative.

The rearrangement joins TRBV6-5 to TRBJ1-6; D remains ambiguous. V lost 2 bases and J lost 0, with 8 bases in between. The CDR3 has 16 residues. Per the germline V gene, CDR1 is MNHEY and CDR2 is SVGAGI. Here the CDR3 reads CASSYLRDSYNSPLHF. The DNA for the CDR3 is TGTGCCAGCAGTTACCTTCGAGACTCCTATAATTCACCCCTCCACTTT.

This chain links TRBV9 with TRBJ2-5, with no clear D. This CDR3 comprises 13 residues. V dropped 1 base and J dropped 5 bases, with 9 bases sitting between them. From germline, CDR1 is SGDLS and CDR2 YYNGEE. In DNA form, the CDR3 reads TGTGCCAGCAGCGTAATGTTCCAGGAGACCCAGTACTTC. As protein: CASSVMFQETQYF.

Turning to this clone: The junction departs from germline at one end; a sequencing error may be responsible. The chain carries TRBV19 and TRBJ2-2, with D perhaps TRBD1 (5 bases). This CDR3 contains 14 residues. From germline, CDR1 is LNHDA and CDR2 SQIVND (reference sequence). CDR3 residues: CASMPGINIGELFF. Written as DNA, the CDR3 is TGTGCCAGTATGCCAGGGATTAACATCGGGGAGCTGTTTTTT.

The chain joins TRBV9 to TRBJ2-2; 11 nucleotides agree with TRBD2. Germline V gene data show CDR1 as SGDLS and CDR2 as YYNGEE. V gave up 4 bases and J gave up 6 bases; unmatched junction bases: 5. The CDR3 is made up of 15 amino acids. CDR3 sequence: CASSLAGGGSGELFF. CDR3 nucleotides: TGTGCCAGCAGCCTAGCGGGGGGCGGTTCCGGGGAGCTGTTTTTT.

The rearrangement links TRBV4-1 to TRBJ2-5, with 7 nucleotides matching TRBD2. Trimming cost V 4 bases and J 2 bases; bases outside gene matches: 10. Germline V gene data show CDR1 as MGHRA and CDR2 as YSYEKL. The CDR3 covers 16 residues. The DNA of the CDR3 is TGCGCCAGCAGCCGGGGGTGGGGAGGGGAGCAAGAGACCCAGTACTTC. This codes for CASSRGWGGEQETQYF.

The chain is built from TRBV11-2 and TRBJ2-2; 7 bases agree with TRBD1. The ends lost 3 bases at V and 8 bases at J; junction bases unmatched: 6. The V gene's germline CDR1 is SGHAT and CDR2 FQNNGV. The CDR3 is made up of 14 amino acids. The CDR3 coding sequence is TGTGCCAGCAGCTTCAGACAGGGATTAGGGGAGCTGTTTTTT. Translated, it gives CASSFRQGLGELFF.

The chain uses TRBV9 and TRBJ1-1; a possible D gene is TRBD1 (6 bases). Germline CDR1 and CDR2: SGDLS and YYNGEE. CDR3 length equals 14 residues. Trimming cost V 0 bases and J 4 bases, with 10 bases left between them. For the CDR3, the DNA is TGTGCCAGCAGCGTAGCGGGGGGCCGCACTGAAGCTTTCTTT. Translating it yields CASSVAGGRTEAFF.

This clone was detected only a few times. Sequence at one end of the junction differs from germline and may be a read error. V and J are TRBV7-7 and TRBJ1-5; a weak D match, TRBD1 (5 bases). The length of the CDR3 is 16 residues. CDR1 and CDR2 from the germline V gene are SSHAT and FNYEAQ (reference sequence). CDR3 sequence reads: CASSLYRGSSNQPQHF. The CDR3 nucleotides read TGTGCTAGCAGCTTATATAGGGGTAGTAGCAATCAGCCCCAGCATTTT.

This clone was counted a few times. The chain employs TRBV5-6 and TRBJ1-5; possibly TRBD1 for D (5 bases). This CDR3 has 14 amino acids. Trimming took 4 bases from V and 3 from J, leaving 11 bases between them. From germline, CDR1 is SGHDT and CDR2 YYEEEE. CDR3 sequence reads: CASSLQGDNQPQHF. CDR3 DNA sequence: TGTGCCAGCAGCCTGCAGGGTGACAATCAGCCCCAGCATTTT.

The chain uses TRBV28 and TRBJ1-4, with 9 bases fitting TRBD1. Trimming cost V 10 bases and J 2 bases; bases outside gene matches: 5. The CDR3 totals 14 residues. Germline V gene data show CDR1 as MDHEN and CDR2 as SYDVKM. CDR3 amino acids: CATRGQGTNEKLFF. In DNA form, the CDR3 reads TGTGCCACCAGGGGACAGGGTACTAATGAAAAACTGTTTTTT.

The chain carries TRBV7-2 and TRBJ2-2; 7 bases align to TRBD1. The germline gives CDR1 SGHTA, CDR2 FQGNSA. This CDR3 is 15 amino acids long. With V trimmed by 1 base and J by 6 bases, 5 bases remained unmatched. CDR3 sequence: CASSLVFRGSGELFF. CDR3 DNA: TGTGCCAGCAGCTTAGTTTTCAGGGGGTCCGGGGAGCTGTTTTTT. The variable domain in full, with the rest retrieved from reference TRBV7-2 and TRBJ2-2, is GAGVSQSPSNKVTEKGKDVELRCDPISGHTALYWYRQSLGQGLEFLIYFQGNSAPDKSGLPSDRFSAERTGGSVSTLTIQRTQQEDSAVYLCASSLVFRGSGELFFGEGSRLTVL.

The genes are TRBV9 and TRBJ2-5, with 8 positions matching TRBD2. Losses at the gene ends were 0 bases for V and 2 bases for J; bases not matched to a gene: 6. The CDR3 extends over 16 amino acids. In germline, CDR1 is SGDLS, CDR2 YYNGEE. The DNA of the CDR3 is TGTGCCAGCAGCGTAGGAATGACTAGCGTACAAGAGACCCAGTACTTC. It specifies CASSVGMTSVQETQYF. The full variable domain, its missing parts supplied by reference TRBV9 and TRBJ2-5, is DSGVTQTPKHLITATGQRVTLRCSPRSGDLSVYWYQQSLDQGLQFLIQYYNGEERAKGNILERFSAQQFPDLHSELNLSSLELGDSALYFCASSVGMTSVQETQYFGPGTRLLVL.

The rearrangement joins TRBV5-1 to TRBJ2-1; TRBD1 aligns across 7 bases. Trimming removed 4 bases from V and 9 bases from J; junction bases left unmatched: 13. The CDR3 totals 15 residues. Germline-derived CDR1 and CDR2 are SGHRS and YFSETQ. The DNA of the CDR3 is TGCGCCAGCAGCCCCGACAGGGTTAATTCATTTGAGCAGTTCTTC. It translates to CASSPDRVNSFEQFF.

This chain links TRBV7-6 with TRBJ2-1, with 9 bases identical to TRBD2. The CDR3 has 14 amino acids. V was clipped by 1 base and J by 8 bases; unmatched bases: 3. The germline V gene encodes CDR1 SGHVS and CDR2 FNYEAQ. CDR3 amino acids: CASSLGSGSYEQFF. CDR3 DNA: TGTGCCAGCAGCTTAGGTAGCGGGAGTTATGAGCAGTTCTTC.

The chain employs TRBV2 and TRBJ1-1, with no clear D. The CDR3 is 13 residues long. Germline V gives CDR1 SNHLY, CDR2 FYNNEI. With 4 bases removed from V and 0 bases from J, the gap between germline ends came to 6 bases. The CDR3 bases are TGTGCCAGCAGTGGGGAGTTGAACACTGAAGCTTTCTTT. It codes for CASSGELNTEAFF.

The V call is TRBV6-1, the J call TRBJ1-4, with a possible D match to TRBD1 (5 bases). V lost 6 bases and J lost 3, with 11 bases in between. The CDR3 covers 14 residues. CDR1 and CDR2 (germline): MNHNS, SASEGT. The CDR3: CASRMGGANEKLFF. CDR3 coding DNA: TGTGCCAGCAGGATGGGAGGGGCTAATGAAAAACTGTTTTTT.

This chain joins TRBV27 and TRBJ2-1; 9 bases align to TRBD2. This CDR3 region has 13 residues. The germline V gene encodes CDR1 MNHEY and CDR2 SMNVEV (reference sequence). V lost 6 bases and J lost 6; bases outside the gene matches: 3. The CDR3 coding sequence is TGTGCCAGCAGGGAAGCGGGAGGCAATGAGCAGTTCTTC. As protein: CASREAGGNEQFF.

V and J are TRBV7-2 and TRBJ1-5; D not certain. CDR1 is SGHTA, CDR2 FQGNSA, per germline. Trimming stripped 4 bases from V and 7 bases from J, with 17 bases between. The CDR3 sequence is 15 residues long. The CDR3 is CASSSRTEGWQPQHF. As DNA, the CDR3 is TGTGCCAGCAGCTCAAGGACCGAGGGCTGGCAGCCCCAGCATTTT. Complete variable domain (other parts from reference TRBV7-2 and TRBJ1-5): GAGVSQSPSNKVTEKGKDVELRCDPISGHTALYWYRQSLGQGLEFLIYFQGNSAPDKSGLPSDRFSAERTGGSVSTLTIQRTQQEDSAVYLCASSSRTEGWQPQHFGDGTRLSIL.

Comments on this clone: One end of the junction varies from germline; a read error may be responsible. The rearrangement links TRBV7-7 to TRBJ2-2, with 11 bases identical to TRBD2. The CDR3 extends over 15 amino acids. Germline V gene sequence: CDR1 SSHAT, CDR2 FNYEAQ (reference sequence). Written as DNA, the CDR3 is TGTGCTAGCAGCCAGGGACTAGCGGACACCGGGGAGCTGTTTTTT. Its protein product is CASSQGLADTGELFF.

This clone has more than one count but fewer than ten. The rearrangement joins TRBV15 to TRBJ1-5; 8 nucleotides line up with TRBD1. The ends lost 4 bases at V and 3 bases at J; junction bases unmatched: 11. Germline assignment: CDR1 LNHNV and CDR2 YYDKDF (reference sequence). This CDR3 is built from 17 residues. CDR3 region: CATSTVAGQAFNQPQHF. Written as DNA, the CDR3 is TGTGCCACCAGCACGGTCGCGGGACAGGCGTTCAATCAGCCCCAGCATTTT. Looking up the rest from reference TRBV15 and TRBJ1-5 gives the full variable domain: DAMVIQNPRYQVTQFGKPVTLSCSQTLNHNVMYWYQQKSSQAPKLLFHYYDKDFNNEADTPDNFQSRRPNTSFCFLDIRSPGLGDTAMYLCATSTVAGQAFNQPQHFGDGTRLSIL.

V usage is TRBV5-4 and J usage is TRBJ2-5; 10 bases match TRBD2. Trimming at V came to 5 bases and at J to 4 bases, leaving 8 bases not matched to a gene. Germline V CDR1 and CDR2: SGHNT, YYREEE (reference sequence). The CDR3 is made up of 15 amino acids. CDR3 region: CASSEAGGPRETQYF. CDR3 in DNA: TGTGCCAGCAGTGAAGCGGGAGGGCCCCGAGAGACCCAGTACTTC. The variable domain in full, with the rest retrieved from reference TRBV5-4 and TRBJ2-5, is ETGVTQSPTHLIKTRGQQVTLRCSSQSGHNTVSWYQQALGQGPQFIFQYYREEENGRGNFPPRFSGLQFPNYSSELNVNALELDDSALYLCASSEAGGPRETQYFGPGTRLLVL.

This clone was counted between two and nine times. The chain couples TRBV19 to TRBJ1-5; perhaps TRBD1 as D (5 bases). The germline V and J ends were trimmed by 3 bases and 7 bases, with 10 bases remaining between them. This CDR3 is 13 amino acids long. CDR1 and CDR2 from the germline V gene are LNHDA and SQIVND (reference sequence). The CDR3 is CASSINRIQPQHF. The CDR3 bases are TGTGCCAGTAGTATCAACAGGATCCAGCCCCAGCATTTT.

The chain recombines TRBV29-1 with TRBJ1-1, with 9 positions matching TRBD1. With 6 bases clipped from V and 7 bases from J, the junction kept 6 bases outside the gene matches. Germline CDR1 reads SQVTM; CDR2 reads ANQGSEA. The CDR3 has 12 residues. In nucleotides, the CDR3 is TGCAGCGTCGACAGGGGGGCACTTGAAGCTTTCTTT. Translation gives CSVDRGALEAFF.

The genes are TRBV7-9 and TRBJ2-4; perhaps TRBD2 as D (5 bases). CDR3 size: 13 residues. CDR1 is SEHNR, CDR2 FQNEAQ, per germline (reference sequence). The V end was cut by 3 bases, the J end by 9 bases, with 12 bases between. The CDR3 nucleotides read TGTGCCAGCAGCTTGCCTAGCTCTAGCATTCAGTACTTC. Its translation: CASSLPSSSIQYF.